This T cell receptor beta chain was recorded in a study of regulatory T cells in long-lasting Graves disease. Study at large: With positive TSH receptor antibodies and over 5 years of antithyroid drugs, Graves' disease was considered persistent.

Germline loops: CDR1 DFQATT, CDR2 SNEGSKA (reference sequence). The CDR3 contains 12 residues. J gave up 1 base and V 8 bases, and 4 bases lay outside the gene matches. The time point here: persistent/refractory GD, antithyroid drugs over 5 years with positive TRAb. PBMC RNA was the source of the TCR library. Nine milliliters of peripheral blood were taken and placed in EDTA tubes. This clonotype has ten or more counts. Library construction for TCR beta used iRepertoire HTBI primers and Arm-PCR of CDR3 regions. TCRdb re-derived calls from the multiplex PCR reads in MiXCR, one entry per CDR3 protein. In the table there are over 300,000 distinct CDR3 sequences, about 18% of which are singletons.

The sample in question was peripheral blood mononuclear cells (PBMCs), obtained when the disease was refractory, from a patient treated with antithyroid drugs. This chain uses TRBV20-1 with TRBJ2-7; 8 bases are shared with TRBD2. This TCR was recovered from a female donor with Graves disease. CDR3 nucleotide sequence: TGCAGTATAGCGGGATCGTCCTACGAGCAGTACTTC. This encodes CSIAGSSYEQYF.